These 19 T cell receptor beta chains were sequenced from one sample in a study of molecular identifiers for immune sequencing clone quantification. TCRdb reprocessed the PCR reads via MiXCR and lists one record per CDR3 protein. The repertoire holds 37,000 or so distinct CDR3 sequences, with approximately 22% as singletons. Sequenced material: naive CD8+ T cells from blood, with Jurkat cell RNA spiked in. Subset described: FACS-sorted CD8+CD4-CCR7+CD45RA+ naive T cells. These receptors were collected from a human donor in good health. Some libraries in this study had Jurkat cell RNA spiked in.

The gene calls are TRBV12-1 and TRBJ2-1; the table's D call, TRBD1, was not checked against the DNA. TRBV12-1 is termed a pseudogene. This CDR3 is 17 amino acids long. CDR3 protein: CASRLVGVVGSCNEQFF. The CDR3 nucleotides are TGTGCCAGCCGCTTAGTAGGGGTCGTGGGCAGCTGCAATGAGCAGTTCTTC.

This clonotype came up a few times. CDR3 in DNA: TGTGCCAGCAGCCCGCCACCGGAGGGTTCCTACGAGCAGTACTTC. Amino acids: CASSPPPEGSYEQYF. The chain combines TRBV9 with TRBJ2-7; perhaps TRBD2 as D (6 bases). The CDR3 is made up of 15 amino acids. V gave up 4 bases and J gave up 1 base, with 15 bases separating them. Germline V lookup: CDR1 SGDLS, CDR2 YYNGEE.

This clonotype was seen more than once but under ten times. The chain uses TRBV11-2 and TRBJ2-5; TRBD1 matches 8 bases. The CDR3 has 16 amino acids. The J segment lost 1 base and the V segment lost 5 bases, leaving 9 bases of the junction unmatched. The germline gives CDR1 SGHAT, CDR2 FQNNGV. The CDR3 loop reads CASSAPGGEGQETQYF. The CDR3 DNA sequence: TGTGCCAGCAGCGCCCCAGGGGGCGAGGGCCAAGAGACCCAGTACTTC.

About this clonotype itself: Just one base apart from a much larger clone, this may be a read error. The rearrangement uses TRBV13 and TRBJ1-1; possible D gene TRBD1, 5 bases. Deletions cut 4 bases from V and 6 bases from J, with 9 bases between. The CDR3 has 12 amino acids. From germline, CDR1 is PRHDT and CDR2 FYEKMQ (reference sequence). CDR3 protein: CASSSIGAEAFF. CDR3 nucleotide sequence: TGTGCCAGCAGCTCGATAGGGGCTGAAGCTTTCTTT.

At least ten counts were recorded for this clonotype. The J gene is TRBJ2-7, the V gene TRBV27; D tentatively fits TRBD1 or TRBD2 (7 bases each). This CDR3 has 16 amino acids. Germline V CDR1 and CDR2: MNHEY, SMNVEV (reference sequence). Trimming pared 0 bases from V and 3 bases from J, leaving 15 bases between. In nucleotides, the CDR3 is TGTGCCAGCAGTTTATCCGGGCAGGGGGAGGGCTACGAGCAGTACTTC. Translating it yields CASSLSGQGEGYEQYF.

V gene TRBV4-1 combines with J gene TRBJ1-4; D unclear. The V end lost 0 bases, the J end lost 4 bases, and 12 bases lay between the germline ends. The germline gives CDR1 MGHRA, CDR2 YSYEKL. CDR3 length: 16 residues. The CDR3 loop is CASSQEAGRLNEKLFF. CDR3 sequence (DNA): TGCGCCAGCAGCCAAGAAGCTGGGCGCCTTAATGAAAAACTGTTTTTT.

This clonotype is judged medium-sized. This chain links TRBV28 with TRBJ2-2, with TRBD1 identical over 10 bases. Unmatched junction bases numbered 5, after V lost 6 bases and J lost 10 bases. From germline, CDR1 is MDHEN and CDR2 SYDVKM. The CDR3 runs to 13 residues. The CDR3 sequence: CASSQTGGEELFF. In DNA form, the CDR3 reads TGTGCCAGCAGCCAGACAGGGGGCGAGGAGCTGTTTTTT.

Remarks on this clonotype: The missing conserved phenylalanine or tryptophan at the end of this CDR3 makes a read error likely. V is TRBV7-8 and J is TRBJ2-3; D is undetermined. CDR3 length: 14 amino acids. The germline V gene has CDR1 SGHVS and CDR2 FQNEAQ. The CDR3 spells CASSLVAVPDTQYV. In nucleotides, the CDR3 is TGTGCGAGCAGCTTAGTGGCAGTTCCAGATACGCAGTATGTT.

This clonotype was found many times. The chain recombines TRBV6-6 with TRBJ2-3; 7 nucleotides line up with TRBD2. The CDR3 loop spans 14 amino acids. Losses at the gene ends were 10 bases for V and 3 bases for J; bases not matched to a gene: 10. CDR1 and CDR2 (germline): MNHNY, SVGAGI (reference sequence). The CDR3 spells CATAGVRSTDTQYF. CDR3 nucleotides: TGTGCCACCGCGGGAGTCAGGTCAACAGATACGCAGTATTTT.

This clonotype has at least ten counts. The chain combines TRBV7-9 with TRBJ1-1; maybe TRBD1 (5 bases). There are 15 residues in the CDR3. CDR1 and CDR2 (germline): SEHNR, FQNEAQ (reference sequence). V was cut by 3 bases and J by 6 bases, with 17 bases left in between. The chain's CDR3 is CASSLLTGGSAEAFF. The CDR3 DNA reads as TGTGCCAGCAGCTTGCTGACGGGGGGTAGCGCTGAAGCTTTCTTT.

This clonotype was counted ten times or more. The chain recombines TRBV7-2 with TRBJ2-7; weak D call: TRBD2 (6 bases). Per the germline V gene, CDR1 is SGHTA and CDR2 is FQGNSA. Trimming cost V 3 bases and J 3 bases, with 9 bases left between them. This CDR3 has 13 residues. CDR3 residues: CASSLTGVYEQYF. CDR3 DNA sequence: TGTGCCAGCAGCTTGACGGGAGTCTACGAGCAGTACTTC.

In this sample, this clonotype turned up many times. The chain recombines TRBV12-3 or TRBV12-4 with TRBJ2-3; 9 nucleotides agree with TRBD2. The junction had 17 bases not matched to a gene; V was cut back by 5 bases and J by 2 bases. The CDR3 covers 19 residues. The CDR3 coding sequence is TGTGCCAGCAGTCCATCGGGAGGGCGGGAGGGTCTCAACACAGATACGCAGTATTTT. This gives the protein CASSPSGGREGLNTDTQYF.

This clonotype was seen repeatedly, ten times or more. This chain joins TRBV19 and TRBJ2-3; weak D call: TRBD1 (6 bases). The germline V gene encodes CDR1 LNHDA and CDR2 SQIVND (reference sequence). The CDR3 runs to 15 residues. Trimming cost V 3 bases and J 0 bases, with 10 bases left between them. The CDR3 here is CASSIGTRSTDTQYF. CDR3 bases: TGTGCCAGTAGTATCGGGACAAGGAGCACAGATACGCAGTATTTT. Supplemented by reference TRBV19 and TRBJ2-3, the full variable domain reads DGGITQSPKYLFRKEGQNVTLSCEQNLNHDAMYWYRQDPGQGLRLIYYSQIVNDFQKGDIAEGYSVSREKKESFPLTVTSAQKNPTAFYLCASSIGTRSTDTQYFGPGTRLTVL.

The chain recombines TRBV9 with TRBJ2-3, with D perhaps matching TRBD1 (6 bases). CDR3 length equals 14 residues. Per the germline V gene, CDR1 is SGDLS and CDR2 is YYNGEE. Between the trimmed V and J ends, which lost 1 base and 6 bases, there was a span of 12 bases. The CDR3: CASSVMDSQDTQYF. Written as DNA, the CDR3 is TGTGCCAGCAGCGTAATGGACAGCCAGGATACGCAGTATTTT. Using reference TRBV9 and TRBJ2-3 for the parts outside the CDR3, the full variable domain is DSGVTQTPKHLITATGQRVTLRCSPRSGDLSVYWYQQSLDQGLQFLIQYYNGEERAKGNILERFSAQQFPDLHSELNLSSLELGDSALYFCASSVMDSQDTQYFGPGTRLTVL.

The chain uses TRBV11-2 and TRBJ2-3, with D perhaps assigned TRBD1 or TRBD2 (5 bases each). Germline V gene lookup returns CDR1 SGHAT and CDR2 FQNNGV. V lost 5 bases, J lost 8 bases, and 23 bases lay in between. The CDR3 is 16 residues long. CDR3 amino acids: CASSVGVAGAAATQYF. The CDR3 DNA sequence: TGTGCCAGCAGCGTGGGGGTAGCCGGGGCGGCAGCTACGCAGTATTTT.

Ten or more counts support this clonotype. J is TRBJ2-4 and V is TRBV21-1; the table calls TRBD1, which could not be checked here. TRBV21-1 constitutes a pseudogene. CDR3 length: 20 amino acids. Here the CDR3 reads CASSKVERTGLPLAKNIQYF. CDR3 coding DNA: TGTGCCAGCAGCAAAGTAGAGAGGACAGGGCTACCCCTAGCCAAAAACATTCAGTACTTC.

This clonotype has just a few counts. This sequence joins TRBV27 and TRBJ2-7; 10 bases are shared with TRBD2. V shed 4 bases and J 0 bases; nucleotides not matched to a gene: 3. The CDR3 is made up of 15 amino acids. Per germline, CDR1 MNHEY and CDR2 SMNVEV (reference sequence). CDR3 sequence reads: CASSWTSGNSYEQYF. Here the CDR3 DNA reads TGTGCCAGCAGTTGGACTAGCGGAAACTCCTACGAGCAGTACTTC.

This clonotype occurred many times. This chain uses TRBV3-1 with TRBJ2-7; 8 nucleotides agree with TRBD1. CDR3 length equals 15 residues. Trimming removed 0 bases from V and 7 bases from J; junction bases left unmatched: 8. From germline, CDR1 is LGHDT and CDR2 YNNKEL (reference sequence). CDR3 coding DNA: TGTGCCAGCAGCCAAGATTTTCAGGGGGCGGGTGAGCAGTACTTC. Its translation: CASSQDFQGAGEQYF.

Comments on this clonotype: A read error may explain this, as a much larger clone is one base away. The rearrangement uses TRBV7-9 and TRBJ2-7; D possibly corresponds to TRBD1 (5 bases). The germline V gene has CDR1 SEHNR and CDR2 FQNEAQ (reference sequence). The CDR3 covers 12 residues. V dropped 5 bases and J dropped 5 bases, with 10 bases sitting between them. This CDR3 reads CASSPTGDEQYF. CDR3 coding DNA: TGTGCCAGCAGCCCTACAGGCGACGAGCAGTACTTC.